Included here is one T cell receptor beta chain sequence, with context. This sample is part of a study of blood T cell repertoires in COVID-19. Looking at the study overall: Sites in the United States, Italy and Spain provided acute and convalescent COVID-19 samples.

Sequencing was performed with immunoSEQ multiplex PCR; in TCRdb, only in-frame clones are kept and a portion is missing. In the table there are over 300,000 clones, approximately 91% of which are singletons. Enrollees, roughly 18 to 95 years old, lived in 25 or so US areas. Membership in each cohort depended on participant-reported clinical history. The germline gives CDR1 MNHNS, CDR2 SASEGT. The germline V and J ends were trimmed by 2 bases and 0 bases, with 8 bases remaining between them. CDR3 length equals 15 residues. The sample was PBMCs or T cells enriched from blood (not recorded which). The chain employs TRBV6-1 and TRBJ1-3; D gene uncertain. The receptor was derived from a woman aged 40 to 55 who had recovered from COVID-19. The CDR3 DNA sequence: TGTGCCAGCAGTGAATTACAGAGCTCTGGAAACACCATATATTTT. Translating gives CASSELQSSGNTIYF.